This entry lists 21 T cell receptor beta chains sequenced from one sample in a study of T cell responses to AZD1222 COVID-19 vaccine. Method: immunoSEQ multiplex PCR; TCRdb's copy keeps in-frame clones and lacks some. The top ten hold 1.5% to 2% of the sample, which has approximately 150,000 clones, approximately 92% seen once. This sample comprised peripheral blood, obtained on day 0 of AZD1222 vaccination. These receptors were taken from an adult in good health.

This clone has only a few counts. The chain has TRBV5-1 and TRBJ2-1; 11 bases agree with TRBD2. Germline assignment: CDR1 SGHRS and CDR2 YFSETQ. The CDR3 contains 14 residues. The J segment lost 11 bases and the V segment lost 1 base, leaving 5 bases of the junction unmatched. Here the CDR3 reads CASSLSLAGGKQFF. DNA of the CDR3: TGCGCCAGCAGCTTGTCGCTAGCGGGAGGCAAGCAGTTCTTC. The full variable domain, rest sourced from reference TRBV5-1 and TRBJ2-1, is KAGVTQTPRYLIKTRGQQVTLSCSPISGHRSVSWYQQTPGQGLQFLFEYFSETQRNKGNFPGRFSGRQFSNSRSEMNVSTLELGDSALYLCASSLSLAGGKQFFGPGTRLTVL.

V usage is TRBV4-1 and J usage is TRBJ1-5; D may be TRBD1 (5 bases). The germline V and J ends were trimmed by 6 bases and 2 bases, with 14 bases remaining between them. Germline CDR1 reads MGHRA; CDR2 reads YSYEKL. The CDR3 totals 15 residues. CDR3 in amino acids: CASSPGTRGNQPQHF. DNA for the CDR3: TGCGCCAGCAGTCCAGGGACGAGGGGCAATCAGCCCCAGCATTTT.

The CDR3 DNA follows: TGTGCCAGCAAAAGAGGTACAGATACGCAGTATTTT. Residues: CASKRGTDTQYF. V is TRBV5-5 and J is TRBJ2-3; D not certain. The germline gives CDR1 SGHKS, CDR2 YYEKEE (reference sequence). The CDR3 is 12 residues long. Trimming removed 6 bases at V and 3 bases at J, with 8 bases between.

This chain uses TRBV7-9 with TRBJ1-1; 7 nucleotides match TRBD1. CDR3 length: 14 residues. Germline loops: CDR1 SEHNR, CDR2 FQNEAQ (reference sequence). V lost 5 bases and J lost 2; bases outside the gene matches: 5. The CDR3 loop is CASSQGQPNTEAFF. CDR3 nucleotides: TGTGCCAGCAGCCAGGGACAGCCCAACACTGAAGCTTTCTTT.

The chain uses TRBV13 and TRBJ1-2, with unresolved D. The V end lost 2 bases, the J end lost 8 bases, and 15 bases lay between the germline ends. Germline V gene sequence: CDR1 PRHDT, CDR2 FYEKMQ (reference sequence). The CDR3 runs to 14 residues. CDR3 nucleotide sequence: TGTGCCAGCAGCTTAAGGGCTAACCGGCGGGGCTACACCTTC. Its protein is CASSLRANRRGYTF.

CDR3 bases: TGTGCCACCGAGACAGGATCCTCCTCTGGAAACACCATATATTTT. Protein: CATETGSSSGNTIYF. The rearrangement uses TRBV10-3 and TRBJ1-3; perhaps TRBD1 as D (6 bases). Trimming took 10 bases from V and 0 from J, leaving 16 bases between them. CDR3 length equals 15 residues. Germline CDR1 and CDR2: ENHRY and SYGVKD.

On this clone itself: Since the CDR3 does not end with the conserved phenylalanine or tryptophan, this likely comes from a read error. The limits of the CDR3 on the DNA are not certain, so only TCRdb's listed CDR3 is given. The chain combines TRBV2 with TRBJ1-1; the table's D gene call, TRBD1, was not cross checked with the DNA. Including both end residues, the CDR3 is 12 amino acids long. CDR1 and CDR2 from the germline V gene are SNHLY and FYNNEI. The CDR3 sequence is CASSDTLRQLSY.

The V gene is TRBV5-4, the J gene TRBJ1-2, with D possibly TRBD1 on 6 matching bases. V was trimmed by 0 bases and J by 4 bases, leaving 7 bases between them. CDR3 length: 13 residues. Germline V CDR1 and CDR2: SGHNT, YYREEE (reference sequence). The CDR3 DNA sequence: TGTGCCAGCAGCTTGGGGGGGGCCTATGGCTACACCTTC. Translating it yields CASSLGGAYGYTF.

The CDR3 sequence: CASSPAGLAGGNEQFF. Here the CDR3 DNA reads TGCGCCAGCAGCCCGGCCGGGCTAGCGGGAGGTAATGAGCAGTTCTTC. The rearrangement links TRBV5-1 to TRBJ2-1; 11 bases line up with TRBD2. The CDR3 runs 16 residues. Germline CDR1 and CDR2: SGHRS and YFSETQ. The V segment lost 4 bases and the J segment 7 bases; nucleotides outside the gene matches: 10. The full variable domain, its missing parts supplied by reference TRBV5-1 and TRBJ2-1, is KAGVTQTPRYLIKTRGQQVTLSCSPISGHRSVSWYQQTPGQGLQFLFEYFSETQRNKGNFPGRFSGRQFSNSRSEMNVSTLELGDSALYLCASSPAGLAGGNEQFFGPGTRLTVL.

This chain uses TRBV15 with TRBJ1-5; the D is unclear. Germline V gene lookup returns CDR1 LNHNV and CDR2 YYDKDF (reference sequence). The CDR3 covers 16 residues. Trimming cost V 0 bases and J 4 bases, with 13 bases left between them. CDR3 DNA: TGTGCCACCAGCAGAGATCTCGTGACACCAAATCAGCCCCAGCATTTT. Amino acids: CATSRDLVTPNQPQHF.

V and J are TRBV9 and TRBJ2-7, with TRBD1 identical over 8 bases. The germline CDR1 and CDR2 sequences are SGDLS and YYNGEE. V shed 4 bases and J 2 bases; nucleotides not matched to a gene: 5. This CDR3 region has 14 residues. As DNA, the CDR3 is TGTGCCAGCAGCCCAGGGGGCAGCACCTACGAGCAGTACTTC. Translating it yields CASSPGGSTYEQYF.

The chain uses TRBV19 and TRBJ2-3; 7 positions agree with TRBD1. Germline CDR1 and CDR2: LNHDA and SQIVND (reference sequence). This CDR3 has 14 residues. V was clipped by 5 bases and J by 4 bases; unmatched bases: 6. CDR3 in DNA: TGTGCCAGTAGTCTCGCCGGGACAGCAGATACGCAGTATTTT. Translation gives CASSLAGTADTQYF.

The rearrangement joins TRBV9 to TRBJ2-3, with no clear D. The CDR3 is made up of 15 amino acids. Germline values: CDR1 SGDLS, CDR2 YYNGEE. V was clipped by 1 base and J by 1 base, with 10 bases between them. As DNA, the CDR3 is TGTGCCAGCAGCGTATCGGGCGGAGGCACAGATACGCAGTATTTT. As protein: CASSVSGGGTDTQYF.

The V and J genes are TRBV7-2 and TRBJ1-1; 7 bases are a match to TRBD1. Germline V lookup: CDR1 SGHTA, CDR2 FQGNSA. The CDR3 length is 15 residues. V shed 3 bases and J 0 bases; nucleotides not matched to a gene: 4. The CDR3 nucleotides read TGTGCCAGCAGCTTCACAGGGGAATTGAACACTGAAGCTTTCTTT. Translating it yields CASSFTGELNTEAFF.

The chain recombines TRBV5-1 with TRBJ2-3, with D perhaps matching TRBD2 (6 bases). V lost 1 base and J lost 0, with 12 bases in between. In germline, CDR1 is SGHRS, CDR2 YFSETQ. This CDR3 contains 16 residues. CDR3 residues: CASSLLGRTSTDTQYF. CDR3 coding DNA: TGCGCCAGCAGCTTGTTAGGGAGGACTAGCACAGATACGCAGTATTTT.

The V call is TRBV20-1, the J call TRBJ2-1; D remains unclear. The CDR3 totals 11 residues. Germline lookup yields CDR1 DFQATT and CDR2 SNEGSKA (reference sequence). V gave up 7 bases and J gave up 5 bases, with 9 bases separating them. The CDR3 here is CSVERNNEQFF. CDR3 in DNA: TGCAGTGTAGAAAGAAACAATGAGCAGTTCTTC.

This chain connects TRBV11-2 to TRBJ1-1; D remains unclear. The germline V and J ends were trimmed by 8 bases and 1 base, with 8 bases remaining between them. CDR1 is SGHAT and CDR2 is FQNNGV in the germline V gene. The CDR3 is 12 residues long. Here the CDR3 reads CASLLGNTEAFF. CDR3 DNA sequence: TGTGCCAGCCTTCTGGGGAACACTGAAGCTTTCTTT.

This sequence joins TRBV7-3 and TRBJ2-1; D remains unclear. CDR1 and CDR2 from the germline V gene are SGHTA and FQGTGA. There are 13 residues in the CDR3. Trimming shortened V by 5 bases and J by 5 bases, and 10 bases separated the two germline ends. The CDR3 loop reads CASSPDGNNEQFF. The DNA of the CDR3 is TGTGCCAGCAGCCCGGACGGAAACAATGAGCAGTTCTTC.

The CDR3 spells CASSWDFPTGELFF. The CDR3 nucleotides are TGTGCCAGCAGTTGGGACTTCCCCACCGGGGAGCTGTTTTTT. J is TRBJ2-2 and V is TRBV6-6; possible D gene TRBD2, 6 bases. Germline assignment: CDR1 MNHNY and CDR2 SVGAGI (reference sequence). The V end lost 4 bases, the J end lost 4 bases, and 10 bases lay between the germline ends. This CDR3 is 14 amino acids long.

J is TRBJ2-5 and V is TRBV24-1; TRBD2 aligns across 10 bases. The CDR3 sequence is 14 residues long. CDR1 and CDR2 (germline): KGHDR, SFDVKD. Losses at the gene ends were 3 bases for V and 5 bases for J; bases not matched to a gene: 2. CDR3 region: CATSDDSGRETQYF. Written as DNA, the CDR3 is TGTGCCACCAGTGATGATAGCGGGAGGGAGACCCAGTACTTC.

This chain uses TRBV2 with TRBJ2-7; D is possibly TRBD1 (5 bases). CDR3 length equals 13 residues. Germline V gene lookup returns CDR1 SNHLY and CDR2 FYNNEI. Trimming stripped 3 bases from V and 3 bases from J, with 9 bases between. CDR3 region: CASSEQGYYEQYF. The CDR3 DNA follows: TGTGCCAGCAGTGAGCAGGGCTACTACGAGCAGTACTTC. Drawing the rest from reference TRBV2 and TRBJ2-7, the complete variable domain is EPEVTQTPSHQVTQMGQEVILRCVPISNHLYFYWYRQILGQKVEFLVSFYNNEISEKSEIFDDQFSVERPDGSNFTLKIRSTKLEDSAMYFCASSEQGYYEQYFGPGTRLTVT.